The T cell receptor (beta chain) under discussion was sequenced for a study of blood T cell repertoires in COVID-19 (dated by TCRdb to about 2020). Some background on the complete study: The collaborator samples originated in the United States, Italy and Spain and spanned the acute and convalescent phases of COVID-19. Where HLA class I and class II types were available, the types were taken from metadata supplied by the sample provider, not from assay-based typing. The repertoires were released in a freely available public database intended as a resource for research on the immune response to SARS-CoV-2. Deeply sampled blood TCRbeta repertoires from subjects exposed to, actively infected with, or recovered from COVID-19 were included in the dataset. The prospective study material was composed of cDNA or gDNA derived from T cells, B-cell-depleted T cells, or PBMCs. A de-identified subject ID, COVID-19 status, age in years and sex were almost always included in the sample metadata. Samples were obtained from the ongoing ImmuneRACE study (first 160 participants) and from 1,000 to 1,500 subjects provided by 6 global collaborators.

V is pruned by 4 bases and J by 3 bases, leaving 6 bases of the junction without a gene match. The CDR3 covers 16 residues, taking in both the cysteine and the phenylalanine. Only the CDR3 part of the read is kept: 48 bases, read in frame from the first base. The CDR1 and CDR2 encoded by the germline V gene (reference sequence) are LGHDT and YNNKEL. The immunoSEQ Assay, a bias-controlled multiplex PCR, was used to amplify TCRbeta CDR3 regions from genomic DNA. The study's own analysis went as follows. The number of nucleated cells in each sample was estimated from the amplification of reference gene primers within the assay. To quantify the absolute abundance of each unique TCRbeta CDR3 rearrangement, sequence reads were collapsed and filtered. For each sample, productive Simpson clonality was calculated as the square root of Simpson's diversity index over productive rearrangements. Sourced from immuneACCESS, this table was stored by TCRdb with only in-frame sequences that have V and J called. A share of the clones is absent; for the studies checked, an unresolved V gene accounts for under half, and the remainder has no known explanation. For V, J and clone size, that table is used; D and trimming come from the DNA. The sample table holds about 74,000 clones, of which about 69% were seen once. The ten most abundant clones make up approximately 21% of the sample.

The collaborating institutions used their own protocols to collect whole blood in K2EDTA tubes. For TCRbeta analysis, collaborators shipped samples as frozen whole blood, isolated PBMCs, or DNA extracted from either of those sample types. What the authors observed across the whole study: Clinical and demographic metadata were provided uncurated, with the amount varying by source and participant.

In the case of this clone: Its antigen remains unidentified. The record has no base qualities; no much larger clone is one base away.

Sequenced: peripheral blood. This receptor was identified in a man in his 70s with acute or convalescent COVID-19. The chain is assembled from TRBV3-1 (or the pseudogene TRBV3-2) and TRBJ2-4, with 10 junctional bases fitting TRBD2. In nucleotides, the sequence is TGTGCCAGCAGCCCCCTAGCGGGAGATGGCAAAAACATTCAGTACTTC. It translates to CASSPLAGDGKNIQYF.